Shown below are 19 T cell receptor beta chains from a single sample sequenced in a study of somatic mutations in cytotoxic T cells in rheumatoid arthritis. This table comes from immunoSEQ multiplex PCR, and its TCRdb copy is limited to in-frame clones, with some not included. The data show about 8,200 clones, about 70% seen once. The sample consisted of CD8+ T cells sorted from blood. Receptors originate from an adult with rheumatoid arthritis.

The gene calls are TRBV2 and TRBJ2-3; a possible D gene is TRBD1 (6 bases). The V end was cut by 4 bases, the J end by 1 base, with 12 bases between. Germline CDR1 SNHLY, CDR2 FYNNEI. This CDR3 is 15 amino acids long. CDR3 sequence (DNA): TGTGCCAGCAGTGTGGACAGACCCGGCACAGATACGCAGTATTTT. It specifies CASSVDRPGTDTQYF.

The CDR3 bases are TGTGCCAGCAGTTTTTTATACGAGCAGTACTTC. It translates to CASSFLYEQYF. This chain links TRBV28 with TRBJ2-7; D is ambiguous. The CDR3 has 11 amino acids. V shed 3 bases and J shed 4 bases, with 4 bases lying between them. Per the germline V gene, CDR1 is MDHEN and CDR2 is SYDVKM.

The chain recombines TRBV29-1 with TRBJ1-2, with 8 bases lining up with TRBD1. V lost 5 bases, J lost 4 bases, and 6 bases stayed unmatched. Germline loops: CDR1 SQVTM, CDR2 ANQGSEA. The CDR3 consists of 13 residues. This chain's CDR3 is CSVSTGGPYGYTF. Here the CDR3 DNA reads TGCAGCGTTTCCACAGGGGGACCCTATGGCTACACCTTC.

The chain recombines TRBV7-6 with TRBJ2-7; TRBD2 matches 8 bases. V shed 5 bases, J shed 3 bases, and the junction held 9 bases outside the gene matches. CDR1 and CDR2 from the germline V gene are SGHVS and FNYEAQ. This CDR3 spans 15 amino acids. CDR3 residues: CASSRLSGSFYEQYF. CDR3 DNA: TGTGCCAGCAGCCGGCTCAGCGGGAGTTTCTACGAGCAGTACTTC.

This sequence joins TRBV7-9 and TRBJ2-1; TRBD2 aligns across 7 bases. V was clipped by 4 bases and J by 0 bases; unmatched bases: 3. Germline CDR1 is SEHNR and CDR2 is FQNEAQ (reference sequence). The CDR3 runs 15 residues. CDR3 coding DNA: TGTGCCAGCAGCTCCCGGGACTACTCCTACAATGAGCAGTTCTTC. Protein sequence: CASSSRDYSYNEQFF.

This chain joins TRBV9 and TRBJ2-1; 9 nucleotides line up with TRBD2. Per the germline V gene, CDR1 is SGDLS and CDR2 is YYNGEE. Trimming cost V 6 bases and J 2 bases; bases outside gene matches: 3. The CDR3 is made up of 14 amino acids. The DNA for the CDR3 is TGTGCCAGCACCAGCGGGGGGACCTACAATGAGCAGTTCTTC. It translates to CASTSGGTYNEQFF. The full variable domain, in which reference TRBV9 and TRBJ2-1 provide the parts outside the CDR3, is DSGVTQTPKHLITATGQRVTLRCSPRSGDLSVYWYQQSLDQGLQFLIQYYNGEERAKGNILERFSAQQFPDLHSELNLSSLELGDSALYFCASTSGGTYNEQFFGPGTRLTVL.

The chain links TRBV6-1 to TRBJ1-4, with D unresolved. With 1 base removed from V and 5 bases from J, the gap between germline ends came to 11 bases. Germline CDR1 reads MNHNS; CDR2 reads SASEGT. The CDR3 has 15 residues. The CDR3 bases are TGTGCCAGCAGTGAAGAGGAGACGGCGAATGAAAAACTGTTTTTT. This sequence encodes CASSEEETANEKLFF.

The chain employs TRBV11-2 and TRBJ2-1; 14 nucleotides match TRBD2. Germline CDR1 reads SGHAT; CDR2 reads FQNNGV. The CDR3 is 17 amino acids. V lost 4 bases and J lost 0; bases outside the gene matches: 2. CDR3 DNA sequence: TGTGCCAGCAGCTCCGGGACTAGCGGGAGCTCCTACAATGAGCAGTTCTTC. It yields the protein CASSSGTSGSSYNEQFF.

CDR3: CASNPGLALNEQYF. DNA for the CDR3: TGTGCCAGCAACCCGGGACTAGCGCTCAACGAGCAGTACTTC. The chain recombines TRBV9 with TRBJ2-7, with 10 bases lining up with TRBD2. The CDR3 extends over 14 amino acids. The V and J ends lost 6 bases and 5 bases, in that order; junction bases with no gene match: 8. Germline CDR1 reads SGDLS; CDR2 reads YYNGEE.

The CDR3 sequence is CASSLGDRGLDGYTF. CDR3 nucleotide sequence: TGTGCCAGCAGCTTGGGGGACAGGGGGCTCGATGGCTACACCTTC. The chain carries TRBV5-5 and TRBJ1-2; 12 nucleotides align to TRBD1. Losses at the gene ends were 0 bases for V and 6 bases for J; bases not matched to a gene: 3. This CDR3 spans 15 amino acids. Germline V gene data show CDR1 as SGHKS and CDR2 as YYEKEE (reference sequence).

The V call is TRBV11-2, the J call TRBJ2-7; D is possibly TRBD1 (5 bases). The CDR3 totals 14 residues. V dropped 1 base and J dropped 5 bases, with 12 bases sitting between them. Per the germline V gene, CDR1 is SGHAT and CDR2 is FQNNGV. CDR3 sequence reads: CASSLGQNIDEQYF. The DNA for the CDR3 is TGTGCCAGCAGCTTAGGACAGAATATCGACGAGCAGTACTTC. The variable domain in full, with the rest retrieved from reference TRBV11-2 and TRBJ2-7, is EAGVAQSPRYKIIEKRQSVAFWCNPISGHATLYWYQQILGQGPKLLIQFQNNGVVDDSQLPKDRFSAERLKGVDSTLKIQPAKLEDSAVYLCASSLGQNIDEQYFGPGTRLTVT.

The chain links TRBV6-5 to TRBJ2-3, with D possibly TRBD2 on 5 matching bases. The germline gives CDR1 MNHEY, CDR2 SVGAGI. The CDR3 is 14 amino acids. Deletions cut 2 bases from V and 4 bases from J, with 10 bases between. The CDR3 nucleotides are TGTGCCAGCAGTTACGGTGGGAGACCAGATACGCAGTATTTT. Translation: CASSYGGRPDTQYF.

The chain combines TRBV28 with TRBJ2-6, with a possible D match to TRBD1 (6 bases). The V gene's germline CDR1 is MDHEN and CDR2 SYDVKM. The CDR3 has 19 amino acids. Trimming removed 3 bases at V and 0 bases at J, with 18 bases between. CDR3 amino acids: CASSLDRDKLFSGANVLTF. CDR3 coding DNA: TGTGCCAGCAGTTTGGACCGGGACAAACTCTTCTCTGGGGCCAACGTCCTGACTTTC.

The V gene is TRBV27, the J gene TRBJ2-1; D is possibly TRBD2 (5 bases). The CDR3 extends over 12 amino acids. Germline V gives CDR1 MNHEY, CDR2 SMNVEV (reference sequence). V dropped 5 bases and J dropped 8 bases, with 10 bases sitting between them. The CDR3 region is CASSNLADEQFF. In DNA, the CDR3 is TGTGCCAGCAGTAACCTAGCCGATGAGCAGTTCTTC.

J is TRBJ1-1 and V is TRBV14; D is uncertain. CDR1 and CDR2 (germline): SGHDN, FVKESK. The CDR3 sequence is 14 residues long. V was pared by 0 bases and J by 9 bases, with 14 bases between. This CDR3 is CASSQDRRGSKAFF. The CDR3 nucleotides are TGTGCCAGCAGCCAAGATAGGCGTGGCAGTAAAGCTTTCTTT.

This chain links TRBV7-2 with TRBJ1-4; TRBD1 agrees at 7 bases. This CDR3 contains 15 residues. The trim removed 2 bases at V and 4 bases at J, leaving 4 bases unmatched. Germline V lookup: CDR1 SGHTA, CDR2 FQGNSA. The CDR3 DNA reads TGTGCCAGCAGCTTATCTTCAGGGGGTAATGAAAAACTGTTTTTT. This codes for CASSLSSGGNEKLFF.

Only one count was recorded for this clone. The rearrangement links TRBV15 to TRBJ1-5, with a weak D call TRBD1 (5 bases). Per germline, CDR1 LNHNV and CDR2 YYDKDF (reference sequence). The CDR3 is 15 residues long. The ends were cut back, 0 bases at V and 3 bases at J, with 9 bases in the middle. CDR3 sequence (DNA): TGTGCCACCAGCAGAGACAGGGCCCTCAATCAGCCCCAGCATTTT. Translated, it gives CATSRDRALNQPQHF.

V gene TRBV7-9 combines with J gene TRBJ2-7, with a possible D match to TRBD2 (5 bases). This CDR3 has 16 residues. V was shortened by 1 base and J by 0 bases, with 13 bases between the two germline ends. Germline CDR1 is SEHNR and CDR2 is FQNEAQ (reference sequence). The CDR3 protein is CASSLDKRAASYEQYF. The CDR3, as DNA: TGTGCCAGCAGCTTAGACAAGCGAGCGGCCTCCTACGAGCAGTACTTC.

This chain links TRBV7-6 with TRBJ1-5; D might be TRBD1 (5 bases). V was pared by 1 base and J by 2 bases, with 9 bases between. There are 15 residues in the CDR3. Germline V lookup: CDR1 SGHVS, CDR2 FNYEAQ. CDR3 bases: TGTGCCAGCAGCTTAGAGGAAGGGGGCAATCAGCCCCAGCATTTT. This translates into CASSLEEGGNQPQHF.